This T cell receptor (beta chain) stems from a study of cytomegalovirus exposure and HLA in healthy donors. General study points: Listed as cytomegalovirus-associated were 150 or so TCR beta chains.

For this clone: Its antigen is as yet unknown.

In the PCR, 60 Vbeta and 13 Jbeta primers were used. The data were produced by immunoSEQ multiplex PCR, yet TCRdb's version contains in-frame clones alone and is incomplete. The data hold about 140,000 clones, with 9.4% observed a single time. The germline gives CDR1 SEHNR, CDR2 FQNEAQ (reference sequence). V gave up 0 bases and J gave up 5 bases; unmatched junction bases: 4. CDR3 size: 15 residues. The sequencing input was PBMCs. This sequence joins TRBV7-9 and TRBJ2-7, with 10 bases fitting TRBD1. This sequence originates from a male donor in good health and CMV-seronegative. CDR3 DNA sequence: TGTGCCAGCAGCTTAGCGGGGACAGGGGTGAACGAGCAGTACTTC. Translated: CASSLAGTGVNEQYF.